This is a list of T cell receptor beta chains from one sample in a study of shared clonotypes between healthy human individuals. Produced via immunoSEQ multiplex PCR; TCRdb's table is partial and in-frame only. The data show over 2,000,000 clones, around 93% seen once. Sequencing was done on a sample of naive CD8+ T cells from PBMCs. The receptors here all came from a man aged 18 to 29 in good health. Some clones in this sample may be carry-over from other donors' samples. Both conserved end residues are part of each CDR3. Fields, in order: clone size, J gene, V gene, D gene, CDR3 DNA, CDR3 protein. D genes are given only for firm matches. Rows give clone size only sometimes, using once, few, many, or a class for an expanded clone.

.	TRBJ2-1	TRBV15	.	TGTGCCACCAGGCCGCAGATCCGCAATGAGCAGTTCTTC	CATRPQIRNEQFF
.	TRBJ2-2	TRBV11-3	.	TGTGCCAGCAGCGCGCTCGGTTTTGGGGAGCTGTTTTTT	CASSALGFGELFF
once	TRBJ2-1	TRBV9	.	TGTGCCAGCAGCGTAGTTGGACTCCCTTACAATGAGCAGTTCTTC	CASSVVGLPYNEQFF
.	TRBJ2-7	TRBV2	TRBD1	TGTGCCAGCGTAGAATCAATAGGACAGGGCTACTACGAGCAGTACTTC	CASVESIGQGYYEQYF
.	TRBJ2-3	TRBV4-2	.	TGTGCCAGCAGCCAAGTTTTGGAGGACACAGATACGCAGTATTTT	CASSQVLEDTDTQYF
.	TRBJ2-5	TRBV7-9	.	TGTGCCAGCAGCTTAGCGCCGGGGCGGCTAGAGACCCAGTACTTC	CASSLAPGRLETQYF
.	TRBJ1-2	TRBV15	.	TGTGCCACCAGCAGACGGGGGGATGGCTACACCTTC	CATSRRGDGYTF
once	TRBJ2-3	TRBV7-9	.	TGTGCCAGCAGCTTAGTCGGGCCCAACACAGATACGCAGTATTTT	CASSLVGPNTDTQYF
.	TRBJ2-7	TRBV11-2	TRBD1	TGTGCCAGCAGCTCCCGGGACAGGGGGCCGAGATCCTACGAGCAGTACTTC	CASSSRDRGPRSYEQYF
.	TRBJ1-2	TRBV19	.	TGTGCCAGTAGTATATCAGGGTGGAATGGCTACACCTTC	CASSISGWNGYTF
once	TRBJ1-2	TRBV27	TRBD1	TGTGCCAGCAGTCCCCAGGGGGCCCGGGGGGCGAACTATGGCTACACCTTC	CASSPQGARGANYGYTF
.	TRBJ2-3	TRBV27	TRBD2	TGTGCCAGCAGTTTAGTACTAGCGGGAGGCGCAGATACGCAGTATTTT	CASSLVLAGGADTQYF
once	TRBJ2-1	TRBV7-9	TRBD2	TGTGCCAGCAGCCACGGACTAGTCAATGAGCAGTTCTTC	CASSHGLVNEQFF
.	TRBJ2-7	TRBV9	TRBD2	TGTGCCAGCGGCCGAGGGACTAGCGGGCACCCCTACGAGCAGTACTTC	CASGRGTSGHPYEQYF
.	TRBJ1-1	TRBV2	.	TGTGCCAGCAGTGCCACTGTTCCGAACACTGAAGCTTTCTTT	CASSATVPNTEAFF
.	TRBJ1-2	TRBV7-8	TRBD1	TGTGCCAGCAGCCGCGGGAACTCCGGGACAGACTCTAACTATGGCTACACCTTC	CASSRGNSGTDSNYGYTF
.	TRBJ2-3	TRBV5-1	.	TGCGCCAGCAATGAGCAGGGGACAGATACGCAGTATTTT	CASNEQGTDTQYF
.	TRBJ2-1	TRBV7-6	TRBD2	TGTGCCAGCAGCCCTAGAGGACTAGCCTTTTACAATGAGCAGTTCTTC	CASSPRGLAFYNEQFF
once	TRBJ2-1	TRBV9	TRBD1	TGTGCCAGCAGCGGACAGGGAGATGAGCAGTTCTTC	CASSGQGDEQFF
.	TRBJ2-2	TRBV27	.	TGTGCCAGCAGTCAGCTGGGGAGAATGGTCACCGGGGAGCTGTTTTTT	CASSQLGRMVTGELFF
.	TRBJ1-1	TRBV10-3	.	TGTGCCATCAGAGGGGACGGAATGAACACTGAAGCTTTCTTT	CAIRGDGMNTEAFF
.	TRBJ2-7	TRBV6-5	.	TGTGCCAGCAGTTACGGGATGTACTACGAGCAGTACTTC	CASSYGMYYEQYF
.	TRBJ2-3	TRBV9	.	TGTGCCAGCAGCGTAGCTTCCGGGACTTCATTCACAGATACGCAGTATTTT	CASSVASGTSFTDTQYF
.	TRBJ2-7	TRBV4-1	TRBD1	TGCGCCAGCAGTCCCGTCCGGGGACAGGATGCCTACGAGCAGTACTTC	CASSPVRGQDAYEQYF
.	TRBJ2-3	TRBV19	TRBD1	TGTGCCAGTAGTATTAGTCCCGGGACAGGGATTGGAGATACGCAGTATTTT	CASSISPGTGIGDTQYF
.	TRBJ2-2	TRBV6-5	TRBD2	TGTGCCAGCAGTTACCCTAGCGGGGCCACCGGGGAGCTGTTTTTT	CASSYPSGATGELFF
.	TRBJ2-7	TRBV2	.	TGTGCCAGCAGTGTGTTTGGCGGGGCCTACGAGCAGTACTTC	CASSVFGGAYEQYF
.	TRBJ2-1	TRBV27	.	TGTGCCAGCAGTTTAGGGCGGTTCAATGAGCAGTTCTTC	CASSLGRFNEQFF
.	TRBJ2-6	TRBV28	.	TGTGCCAGCAGTCCCACAGGGCCTGGGGCCAACGTCCTGACTTTC	CASSPTGPGANVLTF
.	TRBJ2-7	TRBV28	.	TGTGCCAGCAGTTTCGGTAGCTACGAGCAGTACTTC	CASSFGSYEQYF
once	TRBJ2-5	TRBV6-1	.	TGTGCCAGCAGTGAAGATCTGCCGGAAGAGACCCAGTACTTC	CASSEDLPEETQYF